The 13 T cell receptor beta chains reported below all come from one sample, sequenced in a study of cytomegalovirus exposure and HLA in healthy donors. It was with 60 Vbeta and 13 Jbeta primers that the PCR ran. Repertoires were generated with immunoSEQ multiplex PCR, while TCRdb's copy carries only in-frame clones and drops some. This repertoire comprises more than 90,000 clones; its ten largest clones make up roughly 3.7%. Material for sequencing was PBMCs. Receptor source: a man aged 25-45 years in good health and CMV-seronegative.

V usage is TRBV12-5 and J usage is TRBJ2-1, with 8 bases aligning to TRBD1. Germline V lookup: CDR1 LGHNT, CDR2 FRNRAP. Unmatched junction bases numbered 11, after V lost 1 base and J lost 9 bases. The CDR3 totals 16 residues. The CDR3 region is CASGLAGQGEKGEQFF. The DNA for the CDR3 is TGTGCTAGTGGTTTGGCAGGACAGGGTGAAAAAGGTGAGCAGTTCTTC.

The rearrangement uses TRBV5-4 and TRBJ2-7; 9 bases map to TRBD1. V trimming: 2 bases; J trimming: 2 bases; junction bases outside the gene matches: 2. In germline, CDR1 is SGHNT, CDR2 YYREEE (reference sequence). The length of the CDR3 is 14 residues. CDR3 nucleotides: TGTGCCAGCAGCTTCCGGGACAGGGCCTACGAGCAGTACTTC. This codes for CASSFRDRAYEQYF.

The chain has TRBV28 and TRBJ2-5, with D possibly TRBD1 on 5 matching bases. Germline lookup yields CDR1 MDHEN and CDR2 SYDVKM. V was shortened by 5 bases and J by 5 bases, with 18 bases between the two germline ends. There are 15 residues in the CDR3. Here the CDR3 DNA reads TGTGCCAGCAGTGGCAGGCTCAGGGCACGCGAGACCCAGTACTTC. Protein sequence: CASSGRLRARETQYF.

The genes are TRBV19 and TRBJ1-5; 7 bases match TRBD1. The CDR3 is 16 residues long. Unmatched junction bases numbered 7, after V lost 5 bases and J lost 0 bases. Germline V gene lookup returns CDR1 LNHDA and CDR2 SQIVND (reference sequence). CDR3 in amino acids: CASSSGQADSNQPQHF. The CDR3 nucleotides are TGTGCCAGTAGTTCCGGACAGGCGGATAGCAATCAGCCCCAGCATTTT.

The rearrangement joins TRBV5-6 to TRBJ2-5, with TRBD1 matching over 10 bases. The CDR3 runs to 15 residues. V lost 4 bases, J lost 0 bases, and 3 bases stayed unmatched. CDR1 is SGHDT and CDR2 is YYEEEE in the germline V gene. The CDR3 DNA reads as TGTGCCAGCAGCGTGGACAGGGGGTACCAAGAGACCCAGTACTTC. Its translation is CASSVDRGYQETQYF.

V is TRBV11-3 and J is TRBJ2-1, with 11 bases that match TRBD2. The CDR3 extends over 19 amino acids. Trimming removed 3 bases from V and 9 bases from J; junction bases left unmatched: 19. CDR1 is SGHNT and CDR2 is YENEEA in the germline V gene. Here the CDR3 reads CASSFTIGLAGVSTGEQFF. For the CDR3, the DNA is TGTGCCAGCAGCTTTACCATAGGACTAGCGGGTGTATCGACGGGTGAGCAGTTCTTC.

The V and J genes are TRBV7-9 and TRBJ2-7; 8 bases line up with TRBD2. CDR1 is SEHNR, CDR2 FQNEAQ, per germline (reference sequence). J was trimmed by 0 bases and V by 5 bases; bases with no gene match: 9. The CDR3 totals 16 residues. The CDR3 loop reads CASSPVAGPSSYEQYF. As DNA, the CDR3 is TGTGCCAGCAGCCCCGTAGCGGGGCCCAGCTCCTACGAGCAGTACTTC. The entire variable domain, with the rest obtained from reference TRBV7-9 and TRBJ2-7, is as follows: DTGVSQNPRHKITKRGQNVTFRCDPISEHNRLYWYRQTLGQGPEFLTYFQNEAQLEKSRLLSDRFSAERPKGSFSTLEIQRTEQGDSAMYLCASSPVAGPSSYEQYFGPGTRLTVT.

This rearrangement joins TRBV5-4 to TRBJ1-2; maybe TRBD1 (6 bases). The V end was cut by 4 bases, the J end by 0 bases, with 13 bases between. There are 15 residues in the CDR3. The germline V gene has CDR1 SGHNT and CDR2 YYREEE (reference sequence). This CDR3 reads CASSPQGATNYGYTF. Here the CDR3 DNA reads TGTGCCAGCAGCCCACAGGGCGCAACTAACTATGGCTACACCTTC.

V usage is TRBV6-6 and J usage is TRBJ1-1; 7 positions match TRBD1. After removal of 2 bases from V and 2 bases from J, the junction contained 5 bases not matched to a gene. Germline V gene lookup returns CDR1 MNHNY and CDR2 SVGAGI (reference sequence). This CDR3 spans 15 amino acids. Here the CDR3 DNA reads TGTGCCAGCAGTTACGGGACAGACCAAAACACTGAAGCTTTCTTT. It specifies CASSYGTDQNTEAFF.

V gene TRBV7-9 combines with J gene TRBJ2-3, with D uncertain. Germline assignment: CDR1 SEHNR and CDR2 FQNEAQ (reference sequence). CDR3 length: 15 amino acids. V was clipped by 5 bases and J by 1 base, with 13 bases between them. The CDR3 bases are TGTGCCAGCAGCACTCCCCGACAACGCACAGATACGCAGTATTTT. This encodes CASSTPRQRTDTQYF.

The chain employs TRBV15 and TRBJ2-5; the match to TRBD1 covers 9 bases. Germline trimming cut 4 bases from V and 5 bases from J; bases unmatched to any gene: 5. The germline gives CDR1 LNHNV, CDR2 YYDKDF (reference sequence). The CDR3 is made up of 14 amino acids. CDR3 bases: TGTGCCACCAGCACCGGACAGGGGCGGGAGACCCAGTACTTC. This gives the protein CATSTGQGRETQYF.

About this clone: Different DNA sequences within this sample yield the same CDR3. The chain carries TRBV18 and TRBJ1-1; 7 bases are shared with TRBD1. V gave up 4 bases and J gave up 7 bases; unmatched junction bases: 6. The CDR3 runs to 13 residues. Germline V CDR1 and CDR2: KGHSH, LQKENI. CDR3 coding DNA: TGTGCCAGCTCACTTACGAGGGACAGTGAAGCTTTCTTT. This encodes CASSLTRDSEAFF. Variable domain in full (rest from reference TRBV18 and TRBJ1-1): NAGVMQNPRHLVRRRGQEARLRCSPMKGHSHVYWYRQLPEEGLKFMVYLQKENIIDESGMPKERFSAEFPKEGPSILRIQQVVRGDSAAYFCASSLTRDSEAFFGQGTRLTVV.

About this clone: A read error may produce the germline difference seen at one junction end. The gene calls are TRBV6-4 and TRBJ1-6, with D hard to call. Germline V gives CDR1 MRHNA, CDR2 SNTAGT. The CDR3 sequence is 13 residues long. In nucleotides, the CDR3 is TGTGCCAGCAGTGACTCCGATAATTCACCCCTCCACTTT. As protein: CASSDSDNSPLHF.